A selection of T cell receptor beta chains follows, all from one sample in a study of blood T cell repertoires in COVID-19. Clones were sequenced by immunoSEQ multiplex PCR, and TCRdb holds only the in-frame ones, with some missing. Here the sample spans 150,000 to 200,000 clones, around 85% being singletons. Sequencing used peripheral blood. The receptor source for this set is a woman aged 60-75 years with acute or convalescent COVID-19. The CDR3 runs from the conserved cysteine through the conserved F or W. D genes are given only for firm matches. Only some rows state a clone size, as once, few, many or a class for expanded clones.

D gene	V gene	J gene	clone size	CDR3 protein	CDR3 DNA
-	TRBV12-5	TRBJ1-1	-	CASGRDFTEAFF	TGTGCTAGTGGACGGGATTTCACTGAAGCTTTCTTT
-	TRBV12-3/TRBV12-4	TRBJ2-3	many	CASSLTRDTQYF	TGTGCCAGCAGTTTAACGAGAGATACGCAGTATTTT
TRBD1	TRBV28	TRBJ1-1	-	CASRLGQGTNTEAFF	TGTGCCAGCAGATTGGGACAGGGAACGAACACTGAAGCTTTCTTT
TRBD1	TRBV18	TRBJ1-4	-	CASSPTGRLEKLFF	TGTGCCAGCTCACCGACAGGGCGTCTCGAAAAACTGTTTTTT
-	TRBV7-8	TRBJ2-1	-	CASSLRGGASSDARVEQFF	TGTGCCAGCAGCTTACGTGGGGGGGCGTCGAGCGATGCCAGAGTGGAGCAGTTCTTC
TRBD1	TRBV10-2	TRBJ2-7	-	CASSGQGTMAYEQYF	TGCGCCAGCAGCGGACAGGGGACAATGGCATACGAGCAGTACTTC
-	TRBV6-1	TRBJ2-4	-	CASSEQGSKNIQYF	TGTGCCAGCAGTGAACAGGGGTCCAAAAACATTCAGTACTTC
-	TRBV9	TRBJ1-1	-	CASSVATMGGAEAFF	TGTGCCAGCAGCGTAGCCACTATGGGAGGGGCTGAAGCTTTCTTT
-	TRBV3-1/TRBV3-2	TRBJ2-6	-	CASSQVVTLTGANVLTF	TGTGCCAGCAGCCAAGTCGTTACCCTAACTGGGGCCAACGTCCTGACTTTC
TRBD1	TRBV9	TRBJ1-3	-	CASSVTSGTGTFSGNTIYF	TGTGCCAGCAGCGTTACTTCCGGGACAGGGACTTTCTCTGGAAACACCATATATTTT
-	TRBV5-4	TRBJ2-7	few	CASSPSSGEREQYF	TGTGCCAGCAGCCCATCTTCGGGAGAACGCGAGCAGTACTTC
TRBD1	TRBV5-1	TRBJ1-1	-	CASSSAQAVTGGTEAFF	TGCGCCAGCAGCTCGGCACAAGCGGTAACAGGGGGAACTGAAGCTTTCTTT
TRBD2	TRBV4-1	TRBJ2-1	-	CASSRTSDTYNEQFF	TGCGCCAGCAGCAGGACTAGCGACACCTACAATGAGCAGTTCTTC
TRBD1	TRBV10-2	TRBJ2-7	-	CASSESTGGSYEQYF	TGCGCCAGCAGTGAGTCGACAGGGGGGTCCTACGAGCAGTACTTC
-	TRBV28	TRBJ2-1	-	CASSLGALARQFF	TGTGCCAGCAGTTTAGGGGCACTAGCTAGGCAGTTCTTC
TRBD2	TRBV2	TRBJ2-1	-	CASADSGSYNEQFF	TGTGCCAGCGCGGATAGCGGGTCCTACAATGAGCAGTTCTTC
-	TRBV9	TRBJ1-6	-	CASSPGEREPLHF	TGTGCCAGCAGCCCAGGGGAGAGGGAACCCCTCCACTTT
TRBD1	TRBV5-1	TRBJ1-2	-	CASSSWDSSNYGYTF	TGCGCCAGCAGCTCTTGGGACAGTTCTAACTATGGCTACACCTTC
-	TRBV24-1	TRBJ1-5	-	CATSDAGDGNQPQHF	TGTGCCACCAGTGATGCCGGGGATGGCAATCAGCCCCAGCATTTT
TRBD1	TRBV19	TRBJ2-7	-	CASSTTGGVNEQYF	TGTGCCAGTAGCACGACAGGGGGCGTCAACGAGCAGTACTTC
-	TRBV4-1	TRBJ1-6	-	CASSQGIMTGDGSPLHF	TGCGCCAGCAGTCAAGGAATTATGACGGGGGATGGTTCACCCCTCCACTTT
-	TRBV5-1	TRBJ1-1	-	CASSQRAGLSGTEAFF	TGCGCCAGCAGCCAGAGGGCAGGCCTATCGGGCACTGAAGCTTTCTTT
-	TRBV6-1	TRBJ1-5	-	CASSERETQPQHF	TGTGCCAGCAGTGAGAGGGAAACTCAGCCCCAGCATTTT
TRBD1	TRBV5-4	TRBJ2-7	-	CASSPDRGRYEQYF	TGTGCCAGCAGCCCTGACAGGGGGCGATACGAGCAGTACTTC
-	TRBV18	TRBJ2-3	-	CASSPPGSTDTQYF	TGTGCCAGCTCACCACCGGGCAGCACAGATACGCAGTATTTT
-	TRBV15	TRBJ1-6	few	CATSPGGSQNSPLHF	TGTGCCACCAGTCCAGGCGGGTCCCAAAATTCACCCCTCCACTTT
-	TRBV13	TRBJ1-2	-	CASSLTVSGGYTF	TGTGCCAGCAGCTTAACAGTCAGTGGTGGCTACACCTTC
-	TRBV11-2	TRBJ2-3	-	CASSPGRGATDTQYF	TGTGCCAGCAGCCCGGGGCGCGGGGCCACAGATACGCAGTATTTT
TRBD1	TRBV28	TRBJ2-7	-	CASTPPGQGDHEQYF	TGTGCCAGCACCCCACCGGGACAGGGTGATCACGAGCAGTACTTC
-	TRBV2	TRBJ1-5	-	CATQDYSNQPQHF	TGTGCCACCCAGGACTATAGCAATCAGCCCCAGCATTTT